This record concerns one T cell receptor beta chain sequence. This specimen comes from a study of blood T cell repertoires in COVID-19. At the level of the study: PBMCs, B-cell-depleted T cells, or T cells provided the cDNA or gDNA that made up the material.

Participant age was roughly 18 to 90 years, and participants resided in 24 US areas. Within 2 weeks before study entry, exposed participants met a COVID-19 case. Sequencing used immunoSEQ multiplex PCR; TCRdb keeps in-frame clones, though not all of them. Of a few hundred thousand clones listed, roughly 91% are singletons. The CDR3 has 15 residues. The V end lost 8 bases, the J end lost 2 bases, and 19 bases lay between the germline ends. The germline CDR1 and CDR2 sequences are MNHEY and SVGAGI. The rearrangement links TRBV6-5 to TRBJ2-7; D perhaps matches TRBD1 (6 bases). The sample consisted of PBMCs or T cells enriched from blood (not recorded which). The origin of this receptor is a woman aged 50 to 65 who had been exposed to COVID-19. The CDR3 nucleotides read TGTGCCAGCCTAATTAACAGGGCTATTCCCTACGAGCAGTACTTC. Protein product: CASLINRAIPYEQYF.